These T cell receptor beta chains were read from a single sample in a study of cytomegalovirus exposure and HLA in healthy donors. Assay used: immunoSEQ multiplex PCR; TCRdb lists only in-frame clones, some missing. The table has 69,000 or so clones, roughly 71% seen once. Specimen: PBMCs. Receptors originate from a woman aged 55-69 years in good health and CMV-seropositive. CDR3s include the opening cysteine and the closing phenylalanine or tryptophan. D genes are given only for firm matches. Not all rows give a size; the values are once, few, many and, for expanded clones, a class.

j_gene | v_gene | d_gene | abundance | CDR3aa | CDR3nt
TRBJ1-2 | TRBV18 | TRBD1 | NA | CASSLRDSENGYTF | TGTGCCAGCTCACTCCGGGACAGCGAAAATGGCTACACCTTC
TRBJ2-7 | TRBV5-8 | TRBD2 | few | CASSRWGAGSYEQYF | TGTGCCAGCAGTCGATGGGGAGCGGGGAGCTACGAGCAGTACTTC
TRBJ1-3 | TRBV4-1 | NA | few | CASSQEMFRGGNTIYF | TGCGCCAGCAGCCAAGAAATGTTCAGGGGAGGAAACACCATATATTTT
TRBJ2-1 | TRBV10-3 | TRBD2 | NA | CAIKRTSGGVYNEQFF | TGTGCCATCAAGAGGACTAGCGGGGGGGTATACAATGAGCAGTTCTTC
TRBJ1-5 | TRBV6-6 | NA | NA | CASSQGQYSNQPQHF | TGTGCCAGCAGCCAAGGACAGTATAGCAATCAGCCCCAGCATTTT
TRBJ1-3 | TRBV30 | NA | NA | CAWSRGGAGNTIYF | TGTGCCTGGAGTAGAGGAGGGGCTGGAAACACCATATATTTT
TRBJ1-2 | TRBV7-9 | NA | NA | CASSFGLGYGYTF | TGTGCCAGCAGCTTCGGGTTAGGCTATGGCTACACCTTC
TRBJ1-2 | TRBV4-1 | NA | few | CASSQTPGHKSGGYTF | TGCGCCAGCAGCCAAACCCCGGGACATAAGTCTGGTGGCTACACCTTC
TRBJ1-5 | TRBV6-1 | NA | NA | CASSPREGRQPQHF | TGTGCCAGCAGCCCCAGGGAGGGAAGGCAGCCCCAGCATTTT
TRBJ2-5 | TRBV5-1 | TRBD2 | once | CASSLVLAGEETQYF | TGCGCCAGCAGCTTGGTACTAGCGGGAGAGGAGACCCAGTACTTC
TRBJ1-2 | TRBV2 | NA | NA | CASSPTGYGGYTF | TGTGCCAGCAGTCCTACAGGATACGGTGGCTACACCTTC
TRBJ2-7 | TRBV13 | TRBD1 | few | CASSTGQGTHYEQYF | TGTGCCAGCAGCACCGGACAGGGTACCCACTACGAGCAGTACTTC
TRBJ1-1 | TRBV6-5 | NA | NA | CASSHRTRGGTEAFF | TGTGCCAGCAGCCACCGAACTAGGGGAGGTACTGAAGCTTTCTTT
TRBJ2-7 | TRBV5-1 | TRBD2 | NA | CASSPGGMGLYEQYF | TGCGCCAGCAGCCCGGGGGGGATGGGGCTCTACGAGCAGTACTTC
TRBJ1-3 | TRBV7-9 | NA | NA | CASSLDNSGNTIYF | TGTGCCAGCAGCTTAGACAACTCTGGAAACACCATATATTTT
TRBJ1-2 | TRBV29-1 | NA | NA | CSGREGRELDGYTF | TGCAGCGGGCGGGAGGGCAGAGAGCTCGATGGCTACACCTTC
TRBJ2-1 | TRBV30 | NA | NA | CAWSGVEEQFF | TGTGCCTGGAGTGGAGTAGAAGAGCAGTTCTTC
TRBJ1-2 | TRBV5-1 | TRBD1 | once | CASSGEDRGSNYGYTF | TGCGCCAGCAGCGGGGAGGACAGGGGTTCTAACTATGGCTACACCTTC
TRBJ2-1 | TRBV5-1 | NA | NA | CASSLEPGRTIYNEQFF | TGCGCCAGCAGCTTGGAGCCAGGGCGAACTATCTACAATGAGCAGTTCTTC
TRBJ1-1 | TRBV7-9 | TRBD1 | NA | CASSPWTGNSLEAFF | TGTGCCAGCAGCCCGTGGACAGGGAACAGCCTTGAAGCTTTCTTT